The 24 T cell receptor beta chains below were found in one sample sequenced in a study of blood T cell repertoires in COVID-19. Assay: immunoSEQ multiplex PCR; the TCRdb copy retains only in-frame clones and omits some. The data hold roughly 92,000 clones, with roughly 86% observed a single time. What was sequenced was peripheral blood. These receptors all come from a man aged 45-60 years with acute or convalescent COVID-19.

The chain carries TRBV18 and TRBJ2-7, with TRBD1 identical over 8 bases. The J segment lost 9 bases and the V segment lost 3 bases, leaving 13 bases of the junction unmatched. Looked up from germline, CDR1 is KGHSH and CDR2 is LQKENI. This CDR3 comprises 15 residues. For the CDR3, the DNA is TGTGCCAGCTCACCGCTCGAGACAGGGGAATTACGGCAGTACTTC. Protein product: CASSPLETGELRQYF.

This rearrangement joins TRBV15 to TRBJ1-1; 11 bases fit TRBD1. V dropped 5 bases and J dropped 7; count of bases not matched to a gene: 6. Per the germline V gene, CDR1 is LNHNV and CDR2 is YYDKDF (reference sequence). The length of the CDR3 is 14 residues. CDR3 bases: TGTGCCACCAGCGTACCCGGGACAGGGGGTGAAGCTTTCTTT. Translating it yields CATSVPGTGGEAFF.

The chain joins TRBV14 to TRBJ1-1; D call uncertain. V lost 3 bases and J 1 base, leaving 15 bases between the germline ends. The CDR3 consists of 16 residues. Germline V gives CDR1 SGHDN, CDR2 FVKESK. CDR3 DNA sequence: TGTGCCAGCAGCCAGCTGGCAGGCATGGGGAACACTGAAGCTTTCTTT. Its protein is CASSQLAGMGNTEAFF.

Here the CDR3 DNA reads TGTGCCAGCAGCTTAGTTCAGGGGCTCTACAATGAGCAGTTCTTC. Protein product: CASSLVQGLYNEQFF. This chain connects TRBV7-9 to TRBJ2-1, with a tentative D call TRBD1 (6 bases). Trimming stripped 1 base from V and 3 bases from J, with 10 bases between. This CDR3 has 15 amino acids. CDR1 SEHNR and CDR2 FQNEAQ come from the germline V gene (reference sequence).

J is TRBJ2-7 and V is TRBV19; unclear D gene. The V end lost 6 bases, the J end lost 6 bases, and 9 bases lay between the germline ends. Germline V gene sequence: CDR1 LNHDA, CDR2 SQIVND (reference sequence). The length of the CDR3 is 11 residues. Here the CDR3 reads CASSLGPEQYF. The CDR3 DNA reads TGTGCCAGTAGCCTGGGCCCCGAGCAGTACTTC.

The V and J genes are TRBV2 and TRBJ2-2, with TRBD1 as a possible D gene (6 bases). Germline CDR1 and CDR2: SNHLY and FYNNEI. The CDR3 sequence is 14 residues long. V was clipped by 11 bases and J by 2 bases, with 15 bases between them. This chain's CDR3 is CAGLRDTNTGELFF. In DNA, the CDR3 is TGTGCCGGTCTCCGGGACACTAACACCGGGGAGCTGTTTTTT.

V usage is TRBV28 and J usage is TRBJ1-2, with D possibly being TRBD1 (5 bases). CDR3 size: 14 residues. Trimming removed 4 bases from V and 3 bases from J, with 12 bases in between. Germline lookup yields CDR1 MDHEN and CDR2 SYDVKM. The DNA of the CDR3 is TGTGCCAGCAGTTCCCCGGGAGGGGACTATGGCTACACCTTC. Translating gives CASSSPGGDYGYTF.

This clone was detected once. V and J are TRBV19 and TRBJ2-7; 9 nucleotides align to TRBD2. V shed 5 bases, J shed 5 bases, and the junction held 10 bases outside the gene matches. The germline CDR1 and CDR2 sequences are LNHDA and SQIVND (reference sequence). The CDR3 has 15 residues. The CDR3 sequence: CASSGRGGAYDEQYF. The CDR3 DNA sequence: TGTGCCAGTAGTGGGCGGGGGGGCGCGTACGACGAGCAGTACTTC.

This chain joins TRBV2 and TRBJ2-7; D is perhaps TRBD1 (7 bases). The CDR3 totals 14 residues. Trimming took 6 bases from V and 5 from J, leaving 17 bases between them. From germline, CDR1 is SNHLY and CDR2 FYNNEI. This CDR3 is CASSKTGRKDEQYF. CDR3 sequence (DNA): TGTGCCAGCAGCAAGACAGGGAGGAAGGACGAGCAGTACTTC.

This clone was detected a few times. Other DNA sequences in this specimen translate into the identical CDR3. The chain is built from TRBV5-1 and TRBJ2-3; D may be TRBD2 (6 bases). From germline, CDR1 is SGHRS and CDR2 YFSETQ. Trimming took off 0 bases at V and 1 base at J, with 9 bases between the two ends. The CDR3 loop spans 15 amino acids. CDR3: CASSLGLVGTDTQYF. The CDR3 nucleotides read TGCGCCAGCAGCTTGGGACTAGTCGGCACAGATACGCAGTATTTT.

The gene calls are TRBV3-1 (or the pseudogene TRBV3-2) and TRBJ2-7; D might be TRBD2 (6 bases). CDR1 is LGHDT and CDR2 is YNNKEL in the germline V gene (reference sequence). Trimming removed 4 bases from V and 0 bases from J, with 10 bases in between. This CDR3 comprises 14 residues. DNA for the CDR3: TGTGCCAGCAGCCGACTAGGGAGCTCCTACGAGCAGTACTTC. It yields the protein CASSRLGSSYEQYF.

This chain joins TRBV19 and TRBJ2-1; D unresolved. V gave up 2 bases and J gave up 0 bases, with 8 bases separating them. CDR3 length: 15 residues. Germline lookup yields CDR1 LNHDA and CDR2 SQIVND (reference sequence). For the CDR3, the DNA is TGTGCCAGTAGTATAACCGCTAGCTCCTACAATGAGCAGTTCTTC. Amino acid sequence: CASSITASSYNEQFF.

The chain links TRBV3-1 (or the pseudogene TRBV3-2) to TRBJ2-7, with 7 bases lining up with TRBD1. The J segment lost 2 bases and the V segment lost 4 bases, leaving 8 bases of the junction unmatched. The germline gives CDR1 LGHDT, CDR2 YNNKEL (reference sequence). This CDR3 comprises 15 residues. CDR3 loop: CASSPAAGGTYEQYF. Written as DNA, the CDR3 is TGTGCCAGCAGCCCAGCGGCAGGGGGAACCTACGAGCAGTACTTC.

The genes are TRBV19 and TRBJ1-1; TRBD1 matches 8 bases. This CDR3 is 14 amino acids long. Germline V lookup: CDR1 LNHDA, CDR2 SQIVND (reference sequence). The ends lost 7 bases at V and 2 bases at J; junction bases unmatched: 6. CDR3 residues: CASTETGANTEAFF. CDR3 DNA: TGTGCCAGTACCGAGACAGGGGCTAACACTGAAGCTTTCTTT.

This clone was seen just once. This chain uses TRBV5-1 with TRBJ1-2; D might be TRBD1 (6 bases). The V end lost 3 bases, the J end lost 6 bases, and 9 bases lay between the germline ends. The CDR3 is 12 residues long. Germline CDR1 reads SGHRS; CDR2 reads YFSETQ. CDR3 nucleotide sequence: TGCGCCAGCAGCTCACAGGGAGATGGCTACACCTTC. Its protein product is CASSSQGDGYTF. The full variable domain, rest sourced from reference TRBV5-1 and TRBJ1-2, is KAGVTQTPRYLIKTRGQQVTLSCSPISGHRSVSWYQQTPGQGLQFLFEYFSETQRNKGNFPGRFSGRQFSNSRSEMNVSTLELGDSALYLCASSSQGDGYTFGSGTRLTVV.

The rearrangement joins TRBV19 to TRBJ2-7, with D maybe TRBD2 (5 bases). The CDR3 totals 13 residues. In germline, CDR1 is LNHDA, CDR2 SQIVND (reference sequence). The V gene lost 8 bases and the J gene lost 6 bases, with 17 bases spanning the gap. CDR3 loop: CASRRTPSGEQYF. The CDR3 nucleotides are TGTGCCAGTCGAAGGACTCCTTCGGGCGAGCAGTACTTC. Full variable domain (remainder filled in from reference TRBV19 and TRBJ2-7): DGGITQSPKYLFRKEGQNVTLSCEQNLNHDAMYWYRQDPGQGLRLIYYSQIVNDFQKGDIAEGYSVSREKKESFPLTVTSAQKNPTAFYLCASRRTPSGEQYFGPGTRLTVT.

V is TRBV9 and J is TRBJ2-1; 9 bases align to TRBD2. After removal of 0 bases from V and 6 bases from J, the junction contained 4 bases not matched to a gene. Germline V gives CDR1 SGDLS, CDR2 YYNGEE. The CDR3 spans 15 residues. In nucleotides, the CDR3 is TGTGCCAGCAGCGTAGAACTAGCGGGCTCCAATGAGCAGTTCTTC. Encoded protein: CASSVELAGSNEQFF.

The chain combines TRBV12-3 or TRBV12-4 with TRBJ1-6, with D unresolved. The CDR3 extends over 13 amino acids. The V and J ends lost 3 bases and 7 bases respectively, with 7 bases between them. For the CDR3, the DNA is TGTGCCAGCAGTTTTAATCGGAATTCACCCCTCCACTTT. This gives the protein CASSFNRNSPLHF.

The chain combines TRBV9 with TRBJ1-2; TRBD1 is a possible D gene (5 bases). The CDR3 has 15 amino acids. The germline gives CDR1 SGDLS, CDR2 YYNGEE. The germline V and J ends were trimmed by 4 bases and 8 bases, with 21 bases remaining between them. CDR3 nucleotide sequence: TGTGCCAGCAGCCCTCCCCCAGGCGGGGCCTGGGGCTACACCTTC. It translates to CASSPPPGGAWGYTF. The variable domain in full, completed from reference TRBV9 and TRBJ1-2, reads DSGVTQTPKHLITATGQRVTLRCSPRSGDLSVYWYQQSLDQGLQFLIQYYNGEERAKGNILERFSAQQFPDLHSELNLSSLELGDSALYFCASSPPPGGAWGYTFGSGTRLTVV.

This clone has just one count. This rearrangement joins TRBV5-5 to TRBJ1-1; possibly TRBD1 for D (5 bases). This CDR3 spans 14 amino acids. Trimming removed 3 bases from V and 4 bases from J, with 13 bases in between. Germline V lookup: CDR1 SGHKS, CDR2 YYEKEE (reference sequence). The chain's CDR3 is CASSWAGAGTEAFF. The CDR3 DNA sequence: TGTGCCAGCAGCTGGGCTGGGGCCGGCACTGAAGCTTTCTTT.

The V and J genes are TRBV3-1 (or the pseudogene TRBV3-2) and TRBJ1-4, with D maybe TRBD1 (5 bases). This CDR3 contains 11 residues. CDR1 and CDR2 from the germline V gene are LGHDT and YNNKEL (reference sequence). Deletions cut 5 bases from V and 7 bases from J, with 5 bases between. Here the CDR3 DNA reads TGTGCCAGCAGCGGGGCTGAAAAACTGTTTTTT. This gives the protein CASSGAEKLFF.

Only one count was recorded for this clone. The rearrangement joins TRBV23-1 to TRBJ1-4, with 12 bases identical to TRBD1. TRBV23-1 belongs to the ORF category, with a function that is uncertain. The CDR3 contains 20 residues. V lost 0 bases and J lost 2; bases outside the gene matches: 10. The chain's CDR3 is CASSQSGGTGGIRTNEKLFF. The CDR3 DNA reads TGCGCCAGCAGTCAATCGGGGGGGACAGGGGGCATTAGGACTAATGAAAAACTGTTTTTT.

The chain links TRBV6-1 to TRBJ1-5; a weak D match, TRBD1 (6 bases). Per the germline V gene, CDR1 is MNHNS and CDR2 is SASEGT. The CDR3 totals 14 residues. Trimming cost V 6 bases and J 0 bases, with 9 bases left between them. CDR3 DNA: TGTGCCAGCAGGGACAGCTATAGCAATCAGCCCCAGCATTTT. Translating it yields CASRDSYSNQPQHF.

A note on this clone: A junction boundary mismatches the germline segment, possibly from a read error. This chain connects TRBV28 to TRBJ2-7; 14 bases align to TRBD2. CDR3 length equals 13 residues. Germline CDR1 reads MDHEN; CDR2 reads SYDVKM. As DNA, the CDR3 is TGTGCCAGCAGATCGGGAAAGGGACTAGCGGGAGCCTTC. It translates to CASRSGKGLAGAF.